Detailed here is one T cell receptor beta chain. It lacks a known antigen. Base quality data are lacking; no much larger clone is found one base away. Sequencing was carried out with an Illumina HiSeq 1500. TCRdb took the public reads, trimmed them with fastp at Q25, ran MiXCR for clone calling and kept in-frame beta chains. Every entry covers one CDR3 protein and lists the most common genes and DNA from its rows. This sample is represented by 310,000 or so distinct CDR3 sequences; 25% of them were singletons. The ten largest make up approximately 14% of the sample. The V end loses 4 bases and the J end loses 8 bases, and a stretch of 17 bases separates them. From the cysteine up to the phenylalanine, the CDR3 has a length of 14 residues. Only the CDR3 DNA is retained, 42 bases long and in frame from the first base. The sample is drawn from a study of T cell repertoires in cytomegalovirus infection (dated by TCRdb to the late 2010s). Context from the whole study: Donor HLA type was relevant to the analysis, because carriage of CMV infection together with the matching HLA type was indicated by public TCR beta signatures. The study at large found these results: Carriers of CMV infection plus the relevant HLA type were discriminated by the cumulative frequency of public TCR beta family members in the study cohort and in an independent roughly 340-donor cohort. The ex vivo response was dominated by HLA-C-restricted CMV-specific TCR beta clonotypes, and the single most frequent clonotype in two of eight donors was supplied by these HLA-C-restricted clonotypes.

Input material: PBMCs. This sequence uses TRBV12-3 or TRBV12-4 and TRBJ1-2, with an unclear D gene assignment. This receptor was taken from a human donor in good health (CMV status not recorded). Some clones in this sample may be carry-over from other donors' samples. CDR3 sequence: CASSSPWGDPGYTF. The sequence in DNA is TGTGCCAGCAGTTCCCCTTGGGGTGACCCCGGCTACACCTTC.